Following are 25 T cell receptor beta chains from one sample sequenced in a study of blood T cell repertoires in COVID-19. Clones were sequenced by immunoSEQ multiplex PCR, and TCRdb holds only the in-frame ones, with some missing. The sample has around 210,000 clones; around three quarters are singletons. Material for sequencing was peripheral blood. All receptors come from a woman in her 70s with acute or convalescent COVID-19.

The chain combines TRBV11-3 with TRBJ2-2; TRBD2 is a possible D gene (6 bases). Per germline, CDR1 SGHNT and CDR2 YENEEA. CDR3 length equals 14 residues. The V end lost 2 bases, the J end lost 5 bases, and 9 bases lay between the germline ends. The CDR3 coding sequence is TGTGCCAGCAGCTTACTTCGGGGGACCGGGGAGCTGTTTTTT. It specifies CASSLLRGTGELFF.

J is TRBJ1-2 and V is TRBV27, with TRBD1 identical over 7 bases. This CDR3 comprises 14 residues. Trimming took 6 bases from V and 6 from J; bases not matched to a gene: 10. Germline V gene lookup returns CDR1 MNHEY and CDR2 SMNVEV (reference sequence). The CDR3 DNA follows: TGTGCCAGCAGGGTAACAGGGGTTCAGGATGGCTACACCTTC. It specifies CASRVTGVQDGYTF.

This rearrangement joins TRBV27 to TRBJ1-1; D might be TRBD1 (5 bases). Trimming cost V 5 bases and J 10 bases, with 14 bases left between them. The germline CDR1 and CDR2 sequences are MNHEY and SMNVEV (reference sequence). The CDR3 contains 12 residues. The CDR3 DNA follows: TGTGCCAGCAGTGCTCCAGGGAGGCTAGCTTTCTTT. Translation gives CASSAPGRLAFF.

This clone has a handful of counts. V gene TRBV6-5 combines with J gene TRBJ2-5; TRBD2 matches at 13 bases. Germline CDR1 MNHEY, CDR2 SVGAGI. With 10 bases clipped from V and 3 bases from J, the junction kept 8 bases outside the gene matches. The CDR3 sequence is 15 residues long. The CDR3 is CATAGTSGTKETQYF. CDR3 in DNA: TGTGCCACCGCCGGGACTAGCGGGACCAAAGAGACCCAGTACTTC.

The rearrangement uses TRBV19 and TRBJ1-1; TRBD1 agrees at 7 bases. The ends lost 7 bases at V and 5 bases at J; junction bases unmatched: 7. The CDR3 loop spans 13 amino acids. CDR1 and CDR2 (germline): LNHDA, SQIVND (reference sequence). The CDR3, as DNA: TGTGCCAGTACGGAGGGGGCGCTGACTGAAGCTTTCTTT. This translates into CASTEGALTEAFF. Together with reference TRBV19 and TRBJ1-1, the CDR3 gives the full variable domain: DGGITQSPKYLFRKEGQNVTLSCEQNLNHDAMYWYRQDPGQGLRLIYYSQIVNDFQKGDIAEGYSVSREKKESFPLTVTSAQKNPTAFYLCASTEGALTEAFFGQGTRLTVV.

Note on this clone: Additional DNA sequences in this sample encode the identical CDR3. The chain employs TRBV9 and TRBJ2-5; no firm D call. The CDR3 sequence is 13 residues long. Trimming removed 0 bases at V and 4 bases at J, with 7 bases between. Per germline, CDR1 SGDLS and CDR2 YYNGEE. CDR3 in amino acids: CASSVGRGETQYF. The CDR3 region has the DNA TGTGCCAGCAGCGTAGGCAGAGGAGAGACCCAGTACTTC.

The CDR3 protein is CASSSLGGGGTEAFF. The CDR3 DNA is TGTGCCAGCAGCTCCTTGGGGGGAGGGGGAACTGAAGCTTTCTTT. The genes are TRBV11-2 and TRBJ1-1, with D maybe TRBD1 (6 bases). The CDR3 contains 15 residues. Trimming took 4 bases from V and 5 from J, leaving 17 bases between them. In germline, CDR1 is SGHAT, CDR2 FQNNGV. Full variable domain (missing parts from reference TRBV11-2 and TRBJ1-1): EAGVAQSPRYKIIEKRQSVAFWCNPISGHATLYWYQQILGQGPKLLIQFQNNGVVDDSQLPKDRFSAERLKGVDSTLKIQPAKLEDSAVYLCASSSLGGGGTEAFFGQGTRLTVV.

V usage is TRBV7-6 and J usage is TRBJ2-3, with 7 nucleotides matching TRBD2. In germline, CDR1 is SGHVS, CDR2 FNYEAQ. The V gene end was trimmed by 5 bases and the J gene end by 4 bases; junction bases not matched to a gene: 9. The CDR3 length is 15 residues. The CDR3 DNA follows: TGTGCCAGCAGCCGCCTGGGGCGGGAGTCAGATACGCAGTATTTT. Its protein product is CASSRLGRESDTQYF.

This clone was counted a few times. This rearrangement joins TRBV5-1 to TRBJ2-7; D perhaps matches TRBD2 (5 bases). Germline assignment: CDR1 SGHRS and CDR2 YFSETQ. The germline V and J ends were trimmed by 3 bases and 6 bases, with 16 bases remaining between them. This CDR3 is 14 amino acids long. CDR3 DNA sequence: TGCGCCAGCAGCTCGGAGTCTAAAACTAGCGAGCAGTACTTC. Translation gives CASSSESKTSEQYF. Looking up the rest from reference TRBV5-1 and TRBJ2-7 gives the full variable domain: KAGVTQTPRYLIKTRGQQVTLSCSPISGHRSVSWYQQTPGQGLQFLFEYFSETQRNKGNFPGRFSGRQFSNSRSEMNVSTLELGDSALYLCASSSESKTSEQYFGPGTRLTVT.

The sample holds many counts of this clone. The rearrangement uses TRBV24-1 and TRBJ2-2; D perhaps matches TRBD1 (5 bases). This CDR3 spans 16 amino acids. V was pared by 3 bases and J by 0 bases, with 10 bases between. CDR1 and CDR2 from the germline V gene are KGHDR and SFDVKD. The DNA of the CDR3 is TGTGCCACCAGTGATGTCAGGGCCCCGAACACCGGGGAGCTGTTTTTT. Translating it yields CATSDVRAPNTGELFF.

CDR3 bases: TGTGCCAGCAGAGTGGGACTCCTGAACACTGAAGCTTTCTTT. It codes for CASRVGLLNTEAFF. The rearrangement joins TRBV7-8 to TRBJ1-1; TRBD1 might be the D (5 bases). This CDR3 is 14 amino acids long. V lost 6 bases and J 0 bases, leaving 11 bases between the germline ends. CDR1 SGHVS and CDR2 FQNEAQ come from the germline V gene. The whole variable domain, filled in from reference TRBV7-8 and TRBJ1-1, reads GAGVSQSPRYKVAKRGQDVALRCDPISGHVSLFWYQQALGQGPEFLTYFQNEAQLDKSGLPSDRFFAERPEGSVSTLKIQRTQQEDSAVYLCASRVGLLNTEAFFGQGTRLTVV.

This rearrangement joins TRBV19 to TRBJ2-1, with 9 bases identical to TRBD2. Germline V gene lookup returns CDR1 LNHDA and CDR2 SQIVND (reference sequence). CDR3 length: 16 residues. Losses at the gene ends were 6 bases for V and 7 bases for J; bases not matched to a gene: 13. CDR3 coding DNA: TGTGCCAGTAGCCGTCGTAGCGGGAGTTTGGGTAATGAGCAGTTCTTC. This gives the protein CASSRRSGSLGNEQFF.

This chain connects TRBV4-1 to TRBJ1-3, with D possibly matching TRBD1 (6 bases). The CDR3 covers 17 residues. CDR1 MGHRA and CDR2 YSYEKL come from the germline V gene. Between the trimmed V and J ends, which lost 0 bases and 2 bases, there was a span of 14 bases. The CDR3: CASSQEDRIKAGNTIYF. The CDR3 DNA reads TGCGCCAGCAGCCAAGAAGACAGGATAAAGGCTGGAAACACCATATATTTT.

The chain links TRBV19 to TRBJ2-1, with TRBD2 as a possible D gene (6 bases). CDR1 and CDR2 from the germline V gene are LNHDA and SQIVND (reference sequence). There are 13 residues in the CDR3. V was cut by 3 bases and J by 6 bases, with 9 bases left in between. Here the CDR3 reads CASSMIGGNEQFF. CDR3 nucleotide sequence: TGTGCCAGTAGTATGATCGGGGGCAATGAGCAGTTCTTC. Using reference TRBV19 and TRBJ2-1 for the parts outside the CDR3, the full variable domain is DGGITQSPKYLFRKEGQNVTLSCEQNLNHDAMYWYRQDPGQGLRLIYYSQIVNDFQKGDIAEGYSVSREKKESFPLTVTSAQKNPTAFYLCASSMIGGNEQFFGPGTRLTVL.

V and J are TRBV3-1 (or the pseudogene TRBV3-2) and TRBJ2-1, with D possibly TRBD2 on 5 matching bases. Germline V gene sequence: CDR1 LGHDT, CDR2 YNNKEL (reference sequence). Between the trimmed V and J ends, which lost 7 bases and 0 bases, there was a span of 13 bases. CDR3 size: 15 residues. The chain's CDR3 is CASNPSSTSYNEQFF. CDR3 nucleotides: TGTGCCAGCAACCCCTCTAGCACCTCCTACAATGAGCAGTTCTTC.

CDR3: CASSPLPAQVMGEKLFF. For the CDR3, the DNA is TGTGCCAGCAGTCCCCTCCCCGCCCAGGTTATGGGCGAAAAACTGTTTTTT. The chain is built from TRBV7-9 and TRBJ1-4; D not resolved. The CDR3 extends over 17 amino acids. Germline-derived CDR1 and CDR2 are SEHNR and FQNEAQ (reference sequence). The V gene lost 6 bases and the J gene lost 8 bases, with 25 bases spanning the gap.

DNA of the CDR3: TGTGCCAGCAGCTTAGTAGCAGGGTTCGAGCAGTACTTC. Translation: CASSLVAGFEQYF. The J gene is TRBJ2-7, the V gene TRBV7-9; D is possibly TRBD1 (5 bases). CDR3 length equals 13 residues. Germline V gene lookup returns CDR1 SEHNR and CDR2 FQNEAQ (reference sequence). V lost 1 base, J lost 6 bases, and 10 bases lay in between.

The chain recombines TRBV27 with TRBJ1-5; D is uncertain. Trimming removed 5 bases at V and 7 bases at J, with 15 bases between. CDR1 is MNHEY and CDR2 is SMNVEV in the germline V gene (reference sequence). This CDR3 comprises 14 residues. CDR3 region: CASSRGEKIQPQHF. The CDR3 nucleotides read TGTGCCAGCAGTCGCGGGGAGAAAATCCAGCCCCAGCATTTT.

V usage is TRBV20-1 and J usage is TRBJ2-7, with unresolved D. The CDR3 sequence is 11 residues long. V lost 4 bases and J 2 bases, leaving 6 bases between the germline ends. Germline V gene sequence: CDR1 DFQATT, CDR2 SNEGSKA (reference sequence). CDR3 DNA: TGCAGTGCTAACCGGGCCTACGAGCAGTACTTC. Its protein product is CSANRAYEQYF.

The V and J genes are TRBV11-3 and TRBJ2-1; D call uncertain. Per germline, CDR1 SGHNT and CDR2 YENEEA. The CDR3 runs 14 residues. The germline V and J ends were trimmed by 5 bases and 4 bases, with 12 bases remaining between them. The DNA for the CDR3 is TGTGCCAGCAGCGTAGGGTCAGGATACAATGAGCAGTTCTTC. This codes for CASSVGSGYNEQFF.

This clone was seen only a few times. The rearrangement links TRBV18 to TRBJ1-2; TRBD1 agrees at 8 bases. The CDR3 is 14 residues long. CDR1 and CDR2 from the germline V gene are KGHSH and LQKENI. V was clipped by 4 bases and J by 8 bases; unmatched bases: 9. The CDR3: CASSLTQGEEGYTF. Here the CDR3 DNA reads TGTGCCAGCTCACTCACACAGGGGGAGGAAGGCTACACCTTC.

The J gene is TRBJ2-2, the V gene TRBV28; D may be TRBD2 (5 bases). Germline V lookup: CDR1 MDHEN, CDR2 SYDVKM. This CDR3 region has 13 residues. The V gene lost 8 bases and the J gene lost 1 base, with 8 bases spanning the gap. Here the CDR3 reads CASCEGNTGELFF. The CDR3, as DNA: TGTGCCAGCTGCGAGGGGAACACCGGGGAGCTGTTTTTT.

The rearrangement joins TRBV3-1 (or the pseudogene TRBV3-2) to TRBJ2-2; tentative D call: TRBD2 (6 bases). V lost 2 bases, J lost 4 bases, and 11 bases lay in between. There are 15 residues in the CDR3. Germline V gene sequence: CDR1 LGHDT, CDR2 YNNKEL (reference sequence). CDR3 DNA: TGTGCCAGCAGCCAAAGGGGACTCAGCACCGGGGAGCTGTTTTTT. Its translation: CASSQRGLSTGELFF.

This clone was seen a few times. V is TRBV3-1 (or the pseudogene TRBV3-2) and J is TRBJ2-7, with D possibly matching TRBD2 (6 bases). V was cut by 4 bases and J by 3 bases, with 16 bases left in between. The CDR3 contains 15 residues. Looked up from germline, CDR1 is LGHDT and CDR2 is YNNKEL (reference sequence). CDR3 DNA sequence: TGTGCCAGCAGCCGTCCGGGAGCTAAGGGCTACGAGCAGTACTTC. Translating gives CASSRPGAKGYEQYF.

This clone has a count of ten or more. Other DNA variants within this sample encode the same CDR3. CDR3 nucleotide sequence: TGTGCCAGCAGTTTCGTAGCGGGCACAGATACGCAGTATTTT. This codes for CASSFVAGTDTQYF. J is TRBJ2-3 and V is TRBV28; a weak D match, TRBD2 (6 bases). Germline V CDR1 and CDR2: MDHEN, SYDVKM. The CDR3 length is 14 residues. Trimming shortened V by 3 bases and J by 1 base, and 8 bases separated the two germline ends.